Sequencing of this TCR beta chain was carried out in a study of T cells in tumors after PD-1 blockade. In the study overall: Excluded were patients with checkpoint blockade, immunosuppressants, or radiotherapy or other anti-cancer therapy within 4 weeks. General study points: Some novel exhausted tumor clones appeared in pre-treatment blood, suggesting peripheral recruitment.

Only in-frame clones appear in the TCRdb table, and some are missing; sequencing was by immunoSEQ multiplex PCR. Here the sample spans about 63,000 clones, approximately 79% being singletons. Turning to this clone: The target antigen is unknown.

The CDR3 is made up of 14 amino acids. CDR1 is KGHSH and CDR2 is LQKENI in the germline V gene. V shed 3 bases and J shed 5 bases, with 13 bases lying between them. Sample: PBMCs, taken after anti-PD-1 treatment. The receptor comes from a human donor with basal cell carcinoma. The V and J genes are TRBV18 and TRBJ2-5, with D possibly called TRBD1 or TRBD2 (5 bases each). The CDR3 sequence is CASSPSGAPETQYF. The DNA for the CDR3 is TGTGCCAGCTCACCGTCCGGGGCACCGGAGACCCAGTACTTC. The full variable domain, in which reference TRBV18 and TRBJ2-5 provide the parts outside the CDR3, is NAGVMQNPRHLVRRRGQEARLRCSPMKGHSHVYWYRQLPEEGLKFMVYLQKENIIDESGMPKERFSAEFPKEGPSILRIQQVVRGDSAAYFCASSPSGAPETQYFGPGTRLLVL.